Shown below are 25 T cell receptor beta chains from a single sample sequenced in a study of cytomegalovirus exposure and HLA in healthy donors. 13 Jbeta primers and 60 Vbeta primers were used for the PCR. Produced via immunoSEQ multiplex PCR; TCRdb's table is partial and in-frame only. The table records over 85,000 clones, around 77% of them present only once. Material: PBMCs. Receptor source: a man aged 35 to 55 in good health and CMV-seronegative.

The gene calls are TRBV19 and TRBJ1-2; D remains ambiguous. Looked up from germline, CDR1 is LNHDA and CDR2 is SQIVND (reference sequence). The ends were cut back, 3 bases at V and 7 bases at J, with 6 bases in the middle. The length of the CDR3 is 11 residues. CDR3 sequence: CASSIRGGYTF. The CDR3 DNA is TGTGCCAGTAGTATCCGGGGTGGCTACACCTTC.

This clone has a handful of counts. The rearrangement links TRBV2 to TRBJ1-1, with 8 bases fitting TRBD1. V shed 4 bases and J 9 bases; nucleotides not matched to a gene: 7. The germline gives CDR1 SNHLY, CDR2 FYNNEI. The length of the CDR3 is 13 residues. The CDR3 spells CASSVWGTGKAFF. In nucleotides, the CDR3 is TGTGCCAGCAGTGTTTGGGGGACAGGCAAAGCTTTCTTT.

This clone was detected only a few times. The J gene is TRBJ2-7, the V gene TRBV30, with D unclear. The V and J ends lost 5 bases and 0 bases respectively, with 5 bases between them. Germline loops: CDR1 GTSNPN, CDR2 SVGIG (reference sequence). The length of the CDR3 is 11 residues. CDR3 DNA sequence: TGTGCCTGGCGGAGCTCCTACGAGCAGTACTTC. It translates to CAWRSSYEQYF.

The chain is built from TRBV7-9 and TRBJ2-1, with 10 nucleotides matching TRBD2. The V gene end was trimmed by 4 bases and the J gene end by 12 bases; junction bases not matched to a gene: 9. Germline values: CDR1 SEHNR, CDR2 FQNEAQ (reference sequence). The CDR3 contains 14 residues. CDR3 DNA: TGTGCCAGCAGCTCAGGACGACTAGCGGGCGTGCAGTTCTTC. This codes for CASSSGRLAGVQFF.

The CDR3: CASSLPLGLSDTQYF. DNA of the CDR3: TGTGCCAGCAGTTTACCCTTGGGACTTTCAGATACGCAGTATTTT. The rearrangement links TRBV28 to TRBJ2-3; D may be TRBD2 (6 bases). V gave up 2 bases and J gave up 4 bases, with 13 bases separating them. CDR1 MDHEN and CDR2 SYDVKM come from the germline V gene. This CDR3 contains 15 residues.

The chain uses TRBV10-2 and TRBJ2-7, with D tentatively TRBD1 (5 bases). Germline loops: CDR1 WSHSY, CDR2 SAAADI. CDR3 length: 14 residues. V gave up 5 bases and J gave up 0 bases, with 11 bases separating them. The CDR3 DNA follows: TGCGCCAGCAGTCCTTCAGGGTTCTCCTACGAGCAGTACTTC. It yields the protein CASSPSGFSYEQYF.

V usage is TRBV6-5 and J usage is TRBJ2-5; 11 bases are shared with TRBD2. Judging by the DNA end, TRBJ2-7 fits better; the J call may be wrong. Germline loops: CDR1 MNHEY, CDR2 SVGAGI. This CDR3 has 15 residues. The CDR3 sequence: CASSIQGTSGYEQYF. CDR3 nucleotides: TGTGCCAGCAGTATACAAGGGACTAGCGGCTACGAGCAGTACTTC.

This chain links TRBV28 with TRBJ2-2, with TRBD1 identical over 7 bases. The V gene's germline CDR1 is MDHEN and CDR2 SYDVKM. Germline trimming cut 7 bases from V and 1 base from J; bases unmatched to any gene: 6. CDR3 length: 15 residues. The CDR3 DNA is TGTGCCAGCATTCCGGGACAGATGAACACCGGGGAGCTGTTTTTT. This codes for CASIPGQMNTGELFF.

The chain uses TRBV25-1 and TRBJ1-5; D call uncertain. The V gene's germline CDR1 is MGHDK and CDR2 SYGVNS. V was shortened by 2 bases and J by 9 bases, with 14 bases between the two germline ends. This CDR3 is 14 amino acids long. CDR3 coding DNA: TGTGCCAGCAGTGAAAGCGTCTCTTTTGGGCCCCAGCATTTT. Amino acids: CASSESVSFGPQHF.

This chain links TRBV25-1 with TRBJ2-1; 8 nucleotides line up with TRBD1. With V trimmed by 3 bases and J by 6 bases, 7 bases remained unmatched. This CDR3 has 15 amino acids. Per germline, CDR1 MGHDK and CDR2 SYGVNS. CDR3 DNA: TGTGCCAGCAGTGATCCGGGACAGGTGGGCAATGAGCAGTTCTTC. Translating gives CASSDPGQVGNEQFF.

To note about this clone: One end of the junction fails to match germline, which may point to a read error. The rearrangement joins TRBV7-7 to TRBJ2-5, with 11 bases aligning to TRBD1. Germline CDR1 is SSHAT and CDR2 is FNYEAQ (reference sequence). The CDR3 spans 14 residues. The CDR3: CASSADRGPETQYF. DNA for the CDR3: TGTGCTAGCAGCGCGGACAGGGGGCCCGAGACCCAGTACTTC.

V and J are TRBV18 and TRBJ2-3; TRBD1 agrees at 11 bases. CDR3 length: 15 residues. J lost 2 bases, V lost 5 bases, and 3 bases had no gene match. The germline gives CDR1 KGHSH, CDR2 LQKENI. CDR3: CASSSGQGATDTQYF. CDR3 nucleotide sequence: TGTGCCAGCTCATCTGGACAGGGGGCCACAGATACGCAGTATTTT. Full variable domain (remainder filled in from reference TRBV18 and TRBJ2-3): NAGVMQNPRHLVRRRGQEARLRCSPMKGHSHVYWYRQLPEEGLKFMVYLQKENIIDESGMPKERFSAEFPKEGPSILRIQQVVRGDSAAYFCASSSGQGATDTQYFGPGTRLTVL.

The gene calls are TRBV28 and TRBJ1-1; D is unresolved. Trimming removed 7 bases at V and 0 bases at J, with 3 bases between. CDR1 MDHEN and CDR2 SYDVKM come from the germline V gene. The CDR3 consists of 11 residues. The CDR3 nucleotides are TGTGCCAGCACCGTGAACACTGAAGCTTTCTTT. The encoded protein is CASTVNTEAFF.

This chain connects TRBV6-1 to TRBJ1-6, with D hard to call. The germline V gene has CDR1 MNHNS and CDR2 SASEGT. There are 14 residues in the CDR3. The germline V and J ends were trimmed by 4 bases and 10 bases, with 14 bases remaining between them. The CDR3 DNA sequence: TGTGCCAGCAGTGCCGGGGATGCGAGCTCACCCCTCCACTTT. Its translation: CASSAGDASSPLHF.

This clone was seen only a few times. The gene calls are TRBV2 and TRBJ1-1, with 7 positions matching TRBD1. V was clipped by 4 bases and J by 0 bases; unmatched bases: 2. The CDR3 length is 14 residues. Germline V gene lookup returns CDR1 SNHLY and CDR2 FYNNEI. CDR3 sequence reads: CASSGDRVNTEAFF. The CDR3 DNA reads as TGTGCCAGCAGTGGGGACAGAGTGAACACTGAAGCTTTCTTT.

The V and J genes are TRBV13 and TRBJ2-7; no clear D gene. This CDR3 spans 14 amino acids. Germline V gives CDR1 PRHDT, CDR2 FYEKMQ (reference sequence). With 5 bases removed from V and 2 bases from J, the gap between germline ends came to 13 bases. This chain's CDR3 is CASSSGAQPYEQYF. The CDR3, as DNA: TGTGCCAGCAGCAGTGGTGCACAGCCCTACGAGCAGTACTTC.

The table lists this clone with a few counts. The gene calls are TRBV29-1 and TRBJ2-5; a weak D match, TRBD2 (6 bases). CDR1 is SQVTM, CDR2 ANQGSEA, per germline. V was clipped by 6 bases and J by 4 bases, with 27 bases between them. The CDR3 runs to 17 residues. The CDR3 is CSVQSGRAGLIGETQYF. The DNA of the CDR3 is TGCAGCGTCCAGAGTGGCAGGGCGGGACTCATCGGAGAGACCCAGTACTTC.

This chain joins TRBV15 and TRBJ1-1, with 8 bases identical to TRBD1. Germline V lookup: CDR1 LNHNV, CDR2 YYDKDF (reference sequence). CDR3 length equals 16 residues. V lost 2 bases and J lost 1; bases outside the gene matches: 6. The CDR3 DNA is TGTGCCACCAGCAGATCCCAGGGGGCTGGGAACACTGAAGCTTTCTTT. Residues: CATSRSQGAGNTEAFF.

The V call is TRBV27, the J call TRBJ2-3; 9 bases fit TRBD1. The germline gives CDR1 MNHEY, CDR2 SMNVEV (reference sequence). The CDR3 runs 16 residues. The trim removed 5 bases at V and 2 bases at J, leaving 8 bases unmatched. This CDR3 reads CASSPTQGAYTDTQYF. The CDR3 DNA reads TGTGCCAGCAGTCCTACACAGGGGGCCTACACAGATACGCAGTATTTT.

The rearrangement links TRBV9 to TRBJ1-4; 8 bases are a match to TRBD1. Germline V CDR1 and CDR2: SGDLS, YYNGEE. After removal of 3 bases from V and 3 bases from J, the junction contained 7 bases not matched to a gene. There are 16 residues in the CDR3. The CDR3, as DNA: TGTGCCAGCAGCGCCACCCCGGGACAGGCTAATGAAAAACTGTTTTTT. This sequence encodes CASSATPGQANEKLFF.

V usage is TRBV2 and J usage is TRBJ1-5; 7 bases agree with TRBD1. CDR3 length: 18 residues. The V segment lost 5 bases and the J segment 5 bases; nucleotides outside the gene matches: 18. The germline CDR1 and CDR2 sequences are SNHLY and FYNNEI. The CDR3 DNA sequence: TGTGCCAGCAGTATAATTATCCAAGACAGGGCTTCTTATCAGCCCCAGCATTTT. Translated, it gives CASSIIIQDRASYQPQHF. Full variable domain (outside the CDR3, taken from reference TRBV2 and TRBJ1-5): EPEVTQTPSHQVTQMGQEVILRCVPISNHLYFYWYRQILGQKVEFLVSFYNNEISEKSEIFDDQFSVERPDGSNFTLKIRSTKLEDSAMYFCASSIIIQDRASYQPQHFGDGTRLSIL.

The chain's CDR3 is CASNPGVGELFF. The CDR3 region has the DNA TGTGCCAGTAACCCAGGGGTCGGGGAGCTGTTTTTT. The rearrangement links TRBV19 to TRBJ2-2, with D possibly matching TRBD1 (6 bases). Germline-derived CDR1 and CDR2 are LNHDA and SQIVND (reference sequence). This CDR3 comprises 12 residues. Deletions cut 7 bases from V and 7 bases from J, with 10 bases between.

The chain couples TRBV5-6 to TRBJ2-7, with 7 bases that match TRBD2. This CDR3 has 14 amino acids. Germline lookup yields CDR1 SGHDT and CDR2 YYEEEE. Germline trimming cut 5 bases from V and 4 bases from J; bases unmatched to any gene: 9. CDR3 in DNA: TGTGCCAGCAGTTCCGCGGGAGTAGTGTACGAGCAGTACTTC. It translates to CASSSAGVVYEQYF.

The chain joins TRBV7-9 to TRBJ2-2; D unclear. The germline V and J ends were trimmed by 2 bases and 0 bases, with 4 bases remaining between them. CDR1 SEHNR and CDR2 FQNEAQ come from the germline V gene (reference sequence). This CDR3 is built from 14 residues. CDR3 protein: CASSLPSNTGELFF. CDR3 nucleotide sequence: TGTGCCAGCAGCTTACCCTCGAACACCGGGGAGCTGTTTTTT.

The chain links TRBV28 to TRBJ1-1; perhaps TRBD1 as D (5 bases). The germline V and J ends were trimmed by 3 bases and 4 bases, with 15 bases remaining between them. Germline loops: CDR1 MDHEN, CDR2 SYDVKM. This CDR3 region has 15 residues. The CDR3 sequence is CASSFIQGDLTEAFF. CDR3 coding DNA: TGTGCCAGCAGTTTCATTCAGGGTGATCTCACTGAAGCTTTCTTT.